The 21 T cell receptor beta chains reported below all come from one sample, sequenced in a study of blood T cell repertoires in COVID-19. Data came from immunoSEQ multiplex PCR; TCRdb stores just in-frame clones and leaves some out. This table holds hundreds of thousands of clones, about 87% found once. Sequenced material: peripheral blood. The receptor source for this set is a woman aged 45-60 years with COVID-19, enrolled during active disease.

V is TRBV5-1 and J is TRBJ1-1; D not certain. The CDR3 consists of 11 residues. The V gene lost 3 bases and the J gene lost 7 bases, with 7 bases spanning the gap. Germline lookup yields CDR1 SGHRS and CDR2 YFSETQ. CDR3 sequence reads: CASSSRDEAFF. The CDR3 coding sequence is TGCGCCAGCAGCTCGAGAGATGAAGCTTTCTTT.

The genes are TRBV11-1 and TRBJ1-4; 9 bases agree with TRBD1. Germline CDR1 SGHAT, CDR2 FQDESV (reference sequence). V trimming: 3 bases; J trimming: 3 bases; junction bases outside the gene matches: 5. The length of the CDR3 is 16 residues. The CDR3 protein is CASSFGTGLANEKLFF. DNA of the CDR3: TGTGCCAGCAGCTTCGGGACAGGGTTGGCTAATGAAAAACTGTTTTTT. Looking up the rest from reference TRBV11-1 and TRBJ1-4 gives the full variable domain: EAEVAQSPRYKITEKSQAVAFWCDPISGHATLYWYRQILGQGPELLVQFQDESVVDDSQLPKDRFSAERLKGVDSTLKIQPAELGDSAMYLCASSFGTGLANEKLFFGSGTQLSVL.

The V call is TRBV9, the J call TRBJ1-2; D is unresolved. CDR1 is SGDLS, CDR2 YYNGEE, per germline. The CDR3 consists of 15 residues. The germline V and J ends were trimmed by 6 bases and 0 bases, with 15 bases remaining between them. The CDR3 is CASNPTRLANYGYTF. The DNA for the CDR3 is TGTGCCAGCAACCCAACTCGGTTAGCTAACTATGGCTACACCTTC.

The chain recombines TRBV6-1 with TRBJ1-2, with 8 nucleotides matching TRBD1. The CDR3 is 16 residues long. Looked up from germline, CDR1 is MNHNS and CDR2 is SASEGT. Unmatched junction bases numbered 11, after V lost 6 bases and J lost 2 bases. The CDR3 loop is CASRERGQGANYGYTF. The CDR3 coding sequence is TGTGCCAGCAGAGAACGGGGGCAGGGGGCGAACTATGGCTACACCTTC.

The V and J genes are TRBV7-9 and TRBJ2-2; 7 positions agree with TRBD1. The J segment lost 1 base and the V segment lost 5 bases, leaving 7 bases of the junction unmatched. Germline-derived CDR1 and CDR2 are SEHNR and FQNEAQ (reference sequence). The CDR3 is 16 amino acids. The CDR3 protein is CASSLSRTGNTGELFF. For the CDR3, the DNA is TGTGCCAGCAGCCTATCCCGGACAGGGAACACCGGGGAGCTGTTTTTT.

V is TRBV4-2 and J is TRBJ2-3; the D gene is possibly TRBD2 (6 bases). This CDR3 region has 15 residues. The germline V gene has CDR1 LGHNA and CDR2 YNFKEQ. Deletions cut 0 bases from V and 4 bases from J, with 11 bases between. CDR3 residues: CASSQETRGADTQYF. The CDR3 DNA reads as TGTGCCAGCAGCCAAGAGACTAGAGGGGCAGATACGCAGTATTTT.

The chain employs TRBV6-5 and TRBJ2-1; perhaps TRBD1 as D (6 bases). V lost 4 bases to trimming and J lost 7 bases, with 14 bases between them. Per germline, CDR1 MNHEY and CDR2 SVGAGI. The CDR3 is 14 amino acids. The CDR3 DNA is TGTGCCAGCAGTTCTGGACAGAGTATTAATGAGCAGTTCTTC. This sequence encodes CASSSGQSINEQFF.

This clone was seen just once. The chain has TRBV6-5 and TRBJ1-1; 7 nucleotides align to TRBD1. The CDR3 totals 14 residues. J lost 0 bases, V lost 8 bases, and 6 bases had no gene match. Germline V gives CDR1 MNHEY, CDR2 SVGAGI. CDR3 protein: CASGKGQLNTEAFF. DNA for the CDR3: TGTGCCAGCGGAAAGGGACAGCTGAACACTGAAGCTTTCTTT.

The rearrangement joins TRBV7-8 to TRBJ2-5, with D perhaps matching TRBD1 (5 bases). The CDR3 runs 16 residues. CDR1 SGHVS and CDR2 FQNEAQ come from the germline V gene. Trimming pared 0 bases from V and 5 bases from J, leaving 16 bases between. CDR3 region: CASSLAYQGSEETQYF. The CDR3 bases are TGTGCCAGCAGCTTAGCGTATCAGGGATCAGAGGAGACCCAGTACTTC.

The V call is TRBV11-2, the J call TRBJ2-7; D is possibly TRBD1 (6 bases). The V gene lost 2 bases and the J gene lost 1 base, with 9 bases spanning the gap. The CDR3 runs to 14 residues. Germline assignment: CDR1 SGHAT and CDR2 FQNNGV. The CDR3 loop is CASSLRTESYEQYF. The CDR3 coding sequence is TGTGCCAGCAGCTTACGGACAGAGTCCTACGAGCAGTACTTC.

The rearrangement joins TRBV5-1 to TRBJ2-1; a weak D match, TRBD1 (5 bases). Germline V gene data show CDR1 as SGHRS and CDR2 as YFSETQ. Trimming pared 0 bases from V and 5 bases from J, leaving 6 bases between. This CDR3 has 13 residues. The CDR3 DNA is TGCGCCAGCAGCTTGGTCAGGGACAATGAGCAGTTCTTC. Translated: CASSLVRDNEQFF. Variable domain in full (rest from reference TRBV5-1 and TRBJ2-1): KAGVTQTPRYLIKTRGQQVTLSCSPISGHRSVSWYQQTPGQGLQFLFEYFSETQRNKGNFPGRFSGRQFSNSRSEMNVSTLELGDSALYLCASSLVRDNEQFFGPGTRLTVL.

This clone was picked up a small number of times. The CDR3 nucleotides read TGTGCCAGCAGCTTAACGGCTAGCGGCTACGAGCAGTACTTC. Protein: CASSLTASGYEQYF. The chain carries TRBV7-3 and TRBJ2-7, with 7 nucleotides matching TRBD2. CDR1 SGHTA and CDR2 FQGTGA come from the germline V gene. Trimming removed 0 bases from V and 3 bases from J; junction bases left unmatched: 2. The CDR3 runs to 14 residues.

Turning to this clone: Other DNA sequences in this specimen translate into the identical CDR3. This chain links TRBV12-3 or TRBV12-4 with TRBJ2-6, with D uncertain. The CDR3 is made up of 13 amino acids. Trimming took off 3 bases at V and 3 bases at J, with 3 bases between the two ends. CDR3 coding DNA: TGTGCCAGCAGTTTTCTTGGGGCCAACGTCCTGACTTTC. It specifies CASSFLGANVLTF.

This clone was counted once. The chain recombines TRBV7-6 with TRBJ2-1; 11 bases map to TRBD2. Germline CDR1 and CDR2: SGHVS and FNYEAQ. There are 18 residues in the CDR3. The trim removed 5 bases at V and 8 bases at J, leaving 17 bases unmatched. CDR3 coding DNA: TGTGCCAGCAGCCAGGAGGGGCTAGCGGGAGGAAATATCTATGAGCAGTTCTTC. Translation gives CASSQEGLAGGNIYEQFF.

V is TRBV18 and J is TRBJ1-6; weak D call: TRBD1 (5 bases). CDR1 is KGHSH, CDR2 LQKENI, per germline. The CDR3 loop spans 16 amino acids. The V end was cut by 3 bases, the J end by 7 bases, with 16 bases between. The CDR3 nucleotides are TGTGCCAGCTCACCCCCCACAGGTCCAGCAAATTCACCCCTCCACTTT. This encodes CASSPPTGPANSPLHF.

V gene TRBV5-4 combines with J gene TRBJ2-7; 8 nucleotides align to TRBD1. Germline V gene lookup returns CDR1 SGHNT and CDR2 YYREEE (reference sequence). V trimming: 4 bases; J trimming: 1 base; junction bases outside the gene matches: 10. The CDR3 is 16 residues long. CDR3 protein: CASSLLVGQGSYEQYF. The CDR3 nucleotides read TGTGCCAGCAGCCTTCTCGTAGGACAGGGTTCCTACGAGCAGTACTTC.

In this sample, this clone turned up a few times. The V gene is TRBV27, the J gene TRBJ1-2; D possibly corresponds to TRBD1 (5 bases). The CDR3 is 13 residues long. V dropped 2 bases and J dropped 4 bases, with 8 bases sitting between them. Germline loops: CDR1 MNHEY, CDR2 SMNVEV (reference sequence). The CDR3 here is CASSLRGSYGYTF. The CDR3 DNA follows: TGTGCCAGCAGTTTACGGGGGAGCTATGGCTACACCTTC.

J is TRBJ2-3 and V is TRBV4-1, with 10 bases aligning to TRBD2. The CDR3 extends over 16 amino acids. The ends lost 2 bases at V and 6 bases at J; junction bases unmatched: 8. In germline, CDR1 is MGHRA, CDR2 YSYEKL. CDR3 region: CASSQIFTSGMDTQYF. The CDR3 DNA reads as TGCGCCAGCAGCCAAATCTTCACTAGCGGGATGGATACGCAGTATTTT.

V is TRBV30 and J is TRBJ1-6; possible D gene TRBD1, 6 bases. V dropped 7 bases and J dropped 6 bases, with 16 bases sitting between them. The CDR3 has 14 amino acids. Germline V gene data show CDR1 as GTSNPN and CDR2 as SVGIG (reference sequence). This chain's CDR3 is CASGTSIANSPLHF. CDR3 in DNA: TGTGCCTCGGGGACAAGCATCGCTAATTCACCCCTCCACTTT.

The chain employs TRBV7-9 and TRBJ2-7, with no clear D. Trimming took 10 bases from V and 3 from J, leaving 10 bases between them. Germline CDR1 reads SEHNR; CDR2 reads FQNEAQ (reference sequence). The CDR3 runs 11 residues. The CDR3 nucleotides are TGTGCCATAGAGAGTTTCTACGAGCAGTACTTC. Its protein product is CAIESFYEQYF.

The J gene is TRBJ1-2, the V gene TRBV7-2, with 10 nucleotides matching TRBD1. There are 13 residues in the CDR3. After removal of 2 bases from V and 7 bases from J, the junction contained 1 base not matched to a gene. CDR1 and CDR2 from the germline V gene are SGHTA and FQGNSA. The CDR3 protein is CASSLWTGGGYTF. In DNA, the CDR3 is TGTGCCAGCAGCTTATGGACAGGGGGTGGCTACACCTTC.